This T cell receptor beta chain appears in the sequencing data of a study of memory CD4+ T cells and cytomegalovirus serostatus. Some clones are missing from TCRdb's copy, which holds only in-frame ones; the method was immunoSEQ multiplex PCR. The table lists roughly 53,000 clones, around 77% of them singletons, with roughly 1.5% in the top ten. Single viable CD3+CD4+CD8-CD45RO+ cells were sorted as the memory CD4+ T cells. After thawing, CD4+ T cells were positively selected. CDR3 size: 13 residues. Trimming shortened V by 0 bases and J by 4 bases, and 6 bases separated the two germline ends. Per the germline V gene, CDR1 is KGHSH and CDR2 is LQKENI.

The TCR sequence derives from an adult in good health and CMV-seronegative. Sequencing used memory CD4+ T cells from blood. The chain recombines TRBV18 with TRBJ2-5; D unresolved. This chain's CDR3 is CASSPPGSETQYF. CDR3 in DNA: TGTGCCAGCTCACCACCTGGGTCAGAGACCCAGTACTTC.